This T cell receptor beta chain was sequenced for a study of blood T cell repertoires in COVID-19. Background on the study: Collection of acute and convalescent COVID-19 samples took place in the United States, Italy and Spain. The analysed material was cDNA or gDNA that came from T cells, B-cell-depleted T cells, or PBMCs.

The CDR3 length is 12 residues. Trimming cost V 3 bases and J 8 bases, with 10 bases left between them. This clone was found once. Original handling: The assay estimated nucleated cells by amplifying reference gene primers. Some clones are missing from TCRdb's copy, which holds only in-frame ones; the method was immunoSEQ multiplex PCR. V, J and clone size are those of that table, while D and trimming were read from the DNA. The repertoire holds 26,000 or so clones, with roughly 90% as singletons. The sequencing input was peripheral blood. The rearrangement joins TRBV12-3 or TRBV12-4 to TRBJ1-2; the D gene is possibly TRBD1 (5 bases). This clonotype originated in a human donor in a cohort sampled during active COVID-19. Here the CDR3 reads CASSFRALGYTF. CDR3 DNA: TGTGCCAGCAGTTTCAGGGCCTTAGGCTACACCTTC.